These T cell receptor beta chains were read from a single sample in a study of shared clonotypes between healthy human individuals. The protocol was immunoSEQ multiplex PCR, while the TCRdb copy is restricted to in-frame clones and leaves out a portion. The data hold approximately 2.1 million clones, with 90% to 95% observed a single time. The sample consisted of naive CD4+ T cells from PBMCs. Receptor source: a man younger than 30 in good health. Some clones in this sample may be carry-over from other donors' samples. Each CDR3 is given without its conserved first and last residue.

cdr3_length | v_call | cdr3_aa
13 | TRBV5-1 | ASSHTWEFTDTQY
11 | TRBV30 | AWSVGPSGGQF
12 | TRBV2 | ASSEMGGAGGYT
13 | TRBV28 | ASRGGQVSSYEQY
10 | TRBV7-2 | ASSLASGELF
12 | TRBV7-2 | ASSPTAANEKLF
14 | TRBV4-2 | ASSQDYAGNTYEQY
13 | TRBV5-1 | ASSRGTFGTGELF
12 | TRBV18 | ASSPIVDLQEQY
14 | TRBV2 | ASRPPWDRRFRGYT
11 | TRBV11-2 | ASSRGEGREQY